The clone carrying this T cell receptor beta chain appeared once. Generated by immunoSEQ multiplex PCR, the TCRdb table keeps only in-frame clones and is missing some. The table lists about 190,000 clones, around four fifths of them singletons. This sample is part of a study of blood T cell repertoires in COVID-19. This receptor was identified in an elderly woman with active or convalescent COVID-19. The sample was peripheral blood.

The CDR3 reads CASSWGQNYGYTF. The DNA for the CDR3 is TGTGCCAGCAGCTGGGGACAAAACTATGGCTACACCTTC. The rearrangement uses TRBV28 and TRBJ1-2, with TRBD1 as a possible D gene (6 bases). Germline V gives CDR1 MDHEN, CDR2 SYDVKM. This CDR3 is 13 amino acids long. V was shortened by 6 bases and J by 2 bases, with 10 bases between the two germline ends.